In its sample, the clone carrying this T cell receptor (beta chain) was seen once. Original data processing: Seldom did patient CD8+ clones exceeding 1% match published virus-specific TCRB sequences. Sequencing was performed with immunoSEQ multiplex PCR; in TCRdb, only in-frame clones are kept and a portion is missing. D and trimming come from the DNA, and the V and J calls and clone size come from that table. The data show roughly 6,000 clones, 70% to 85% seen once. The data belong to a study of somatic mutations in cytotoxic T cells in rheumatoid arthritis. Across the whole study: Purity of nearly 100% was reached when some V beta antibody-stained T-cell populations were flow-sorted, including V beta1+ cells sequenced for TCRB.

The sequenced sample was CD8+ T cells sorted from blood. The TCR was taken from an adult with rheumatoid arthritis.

This CDR3 is CASSGAPNRGHYGYTF. CDR3 nucleotides: TGTGCCAGCAGTGGAGCCCCAAACAGGGGGCACTATGGCTACACCTTC. J is TRBJ1-2 and V is TRBV2, with 9 bases matching TRBD1. This CDR3 has 16 residues. Trimming cost V 4 bases and J 3 bases; bases outside gene matches: 9. Germline assignment: CDR1 SNHLY and CDR2 FYNNEI.